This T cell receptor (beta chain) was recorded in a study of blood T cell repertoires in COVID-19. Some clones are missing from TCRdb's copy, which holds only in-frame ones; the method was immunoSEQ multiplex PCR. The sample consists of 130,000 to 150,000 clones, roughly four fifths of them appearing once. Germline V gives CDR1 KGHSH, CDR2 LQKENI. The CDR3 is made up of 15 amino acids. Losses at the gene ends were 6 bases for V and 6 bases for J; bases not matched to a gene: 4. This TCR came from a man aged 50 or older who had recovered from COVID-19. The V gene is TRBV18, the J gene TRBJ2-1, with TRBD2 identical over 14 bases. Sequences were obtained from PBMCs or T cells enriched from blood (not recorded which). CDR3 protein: CASSPTSGGANEQFF. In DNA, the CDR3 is TGTGCCAGCTCGCCGACTAGCGGGGGGGCCAATGAGCAGTTCTTC.